This TCR beta chain was observed in a study of OX40 agonist ivuxolimab in advanced cancers. Study-wide background: Ivuxolimab doses were 0.01, 0.1, 0.3, 1.5, 3 or 10 mg/kg every 2 weeks.

Trimming left V 0 bases short and J 2 bases short, with 8 bases between. This CDR3 spans 14 amino acids. Germline CDR1 SGHRS, CDR2 YFSETQ. Sequencing used immunoSEQ multiplex PCR; TCRdb keeps in-frame clones, though not all of them. The top ten hold 35% to 40% of the sample, which has roughly 38,000 clones, about 87% seen once. The chain has TRBV5-1 and TRBJ1-2, with D possibly matching TRBD1 (5 bases). This sequence originates from an adult with an advanced solid tumor such as melanoma, head and neck, liver or kidney cancer. The sequencing used CD4+ or CD8+ T cells sorted from blood, collected in a trial of the OX40 agonist ivuxolimab. The CDR3 here is CASSLGGANYGYTF. Written as DNA, the CDR3 is TGCGCCAGCAGCTTGGGCGGGGCCAACTATGGCTACACCTTC.